The 15 T cell receptor beta chains below come from one sample, sequenced in a study of T-cell memory formation after mild COVID-19. TCRdb used MiXCR to reprocess the 5' RACE reads, holding one entry per CDR3 protein. Of 270,000 or so distinct CDR3 sequences in the sample, approximately 15% are singletons; the top ten hold under 25%. Sequencing was carried out using PBMCs or a T cell subset sorted from them (not recorded which). The receptors come from a man younger than 35 who had mild COVID-19 (a few samples of this study predate the infection). Cell type and time point are not known.

This clonotype was seen only a few times. The V gene is TRBV6-4, the J gene TRBJ2-1; the D call may be TRBD1 or TRBD2 (5 bases each). With 2 bases removed from V and 16 bases from J, the gap between germline ends came to 15 bases. This CDR3 spans 12 amino acids. CDR1 and CDR2 from the germline V gene are MRHNA and SNTAGT. CDR3: CASSDGTFQFFF. For the CDR3, the DNA is TGTGCCAGCAGTGACGGGACGTTCCAATTCTTCTTC.

This clonotype has more than one count but fewer than ten. The rearrangement uses TRBV12-3 or TRBV12-4 and TRBJ2-3; 12 bases agree with TRBD2. The V and J ends lost 6 bases and 4 bases, in that order; junction bases with no gene match: 8. The length of the CDR3 is 16 residues. The CDR3 protein is CASSLALAGGSDTQYF. The DNA of the CDR3 is TGTGCCAGCAGCCTAGCCCTAGCGGGGGGGTCAGATACGCAGTATTTT.

The chain couples TRBV7-9 to TRBJ1-2; D unresolved. The CDR3 runs to 13 residues. CDR1 is SEHNR and CDR2 is FQNEAQ in the germline V gene (reference sequence). Trimming stripped 4 bases from V and 3 bases from J, with 9 bases between. The CDR3 bases are TGTGCCAGCAGCTCCGGGCCCCACTATGGCTACACCTTC. As protein: CASSSGPHYGYTF.

This clonotype was counted many times. This sequence joins TRBV3-1 and TRBJ1-4; D ambiguous. V was trimmed by 4 bases and J by 11 bases, leaving 8 bases between them. CDR1 and CDR2 from the germline V gene are LGHDT and YNNKEL (reference sequence). The CDR3 covers 11 residues. The CDR3 protein is CASSPGGKLFF. For the CDR3, the DNA is TGTGCCAGCAGCCCGGGTGGGAAACTGTTTTTT.

The chain joins TRBV12-3 or TRBV12-4 to TRBJ1-2; a weak D match, TRBD1 (5 bases). CDR3 size: 14 residues. V was clipped by 4 bases and J by 4 bases, with 13 bases between them. CDR3 loop: CASSWGSTTYGYTF. As DNA, the CDR3 is TGTGCCAGCAGTTGGGGGTCTACGACCTATGGCTACACCTTC.

Concerning this clonotype: At one of its ends the junction is not consistent with the germline gene, which may arise from a read error. The chain recombines TRBV7-9 with TRBJ1-2; the D gene is possibly TRBD1 (6 bases). The CDR3 is 11 amino acids. The germline CDR1 and CDR2 sequences are SEHNR and FQNEAQ (reference sequence). CDR3 DNA: TGTGCCAGCAGCTCTACAGGGATAACTTTCTTC. As protein: CASSSTGITFF.

This chain connects TRBV4-3 to TRBJ1-3, with unresolved D. CDR1 and CDR2 (germline): LGHNA, YSLEER. The germline V and J ends were trimmed by 0 bases and 0 bases, with 15 bases remaining between them. The CDR3 extends over 18 amino acids. The CDR3, as DNA: TGCGCCAGCAGCCAAGATTTGCCCGGGAGTTACTCTGGAAACACCATATATTTT. Translation: CASSQDLPGSYSGNTIYF.

This chain links TRBV11-2 with TRBJ2-3; D possibly corresponds to TRBD2 (6 bases). The CDR3 spans 14 residues. V lost 4 bases to trimming and J lost 4 bases, with 12 bases between them. In germline, CDR1 is SGHAT, CDR2 FQNNGV. CDR3 DNA sequence: TGTGCCAGCAGCTCCCGGGAGTTCCCAGATACGCAGTATTTT. Its translation: CASSSREFPDTQYF.

The rearrangement uses TRBV6-5 and TRBJ2-3; maybe TRBD1 (5 bases). Trimming removed 6 bases at V and 4 bases at J, with 17 bases between. Germline V gene lookup returns CDR1 MNHEY and CDR2 SVGAGI. This CDR3 is 15 amino acids long. CDR3 DNA sequence: TGTGCCAGCAGATTACAAGCAGGGTGGGCAGATACGCAGTATTTT. It yields the protein CASRLQAGWADTQYF.

The chain's CDR3 is CASSLEYRKYNEQFF. The CDR3, as DNA: TGTGCCAGCAGCTTAGAATACAGGAAATACAATGAGCAGTTCTTC. The chain joins TRBV7-6 to TRBJ2-1, with D possibly TRBD1 on 5 matching bases. Germline CDR1 is SGHVS and CDR2 is FNYEAQ. The V gene lost 1 base and the J gene lost 4 bases, with 11 bases spanning the gap. The CDR3 runs to 15 residues.

This clonotype appeared a few times. The rearrangement joins TRBV7-3 to TRBJ2-2; D is unclear. CDR1 SGHTA and CDR2 FQGTGA come from the germline V gene. The CDR3 sequence is 15 residues long. V was cut by 2 bases and J by 0 bases, with 7 bases left in between. CDR3 region: CASSLLGANTGELFF. The CDR3 bases are TGTGCCAGCAGCTTACTCGGCGCGAACACCGGGGAGCTGTTTTTT.

The genes are TRBV27 and TRBJ2-7; possibly TRBD2 for D (7 bases). The CDR3 runs to 14 residues. Germline loops: CDR1 MNHEY, CDR2 SMNVEV (reference sequence). Trimming took off 11 bases at V and 2 bases at J, with 19 bases between the two ends. The CDR3 region is CAAARGGSPYEQYF. CDR3 bases: TGTGCCGCAGCAAGGGGGGGGTCCCCCTACGAGCAGTACTTC.

This clonotype came up a few times. The V gene is TRBV7-9, the J gene TRBJ2-5; the D gene is possibly TRBD1 (5 bases). Germline V gene sequence: CDR1 SEHNR, CDR2 FQNEAQ (reference sequence). The CDR3 has 17 amino acids. V lost 2 bases to trimming and J lost 3 bases, with 19 bases between them. CDR3 in DNA: TGTGCCAGCAGCTTATTCGCGCCTCAGGGCTGGGAAGAGACCCAGTACTTC. Residues: CASSLFAPQGWEETQYF.

The chain recombines TRBV5-1 with TRBJ1-2, with TRBD1 matching 8 bases. Germline assignment: CDR1 SGHRS and CDR2 YFSETQ. This CDR3 has 18 amino acids. Losses at the gene ends were 4 bases for V and 1 base for J; bases not matched to a gene: 15. The CDR3, as DNA: TGCGCCAGCAGCGTTGGCAGTGTTGGGACAGGAATTAACTATGGCTACACCTTC. Amino acids: CASSVGSVGTGINYGYTF.

V gene TRBV15 combines with J gene TRBJ2-3; D not resolved. This CDR3 is 16 amino acids long. Trimming removed 1 base from V and 6 bases from J, with 17 bases in between. From germline, CDR1 is LNHNV and CDR2 YYDKDF (reference sequence). Here the CDR3 reads CATSRGRLLIWDTQYF. The CDR3 coding sequence is TGTGCCACCAGCAGAGGAAGGTTGTTGATTTGGGATACGCAGTATTTT.